This T cell receptor (beta chain) was captured by sequencing in a study of T cells in Graves' hyperthyroidism and ophthalmopathy. Amplification of TCR beta CDR3 regions used RNA as the template. First-round RT-PCR of the TCR CDR3 relied on the HTBI primer set. A single record per CDR3 protein comes from TCRdb applying MiXCR to the multiplex PCR reads. The sample includes some 500,000 distinct CDR3 sequences, approximately 25% seen only once; the top ten take about 11%. This CDR3 comprises 14 residues. With 6 bases removed from V and 6 bases from J, the gap between germline ends came to 17 bases. Germline assignment: CDR1 MNHNS and CDR2 SASEGT.

The chain has TRBV6-1 and TRBJ1-2; D is undetermined. What was sequenced was blood. The receptor's source is a woman aged 25 to 45 with Graves' ophthalmopathy. The CDR3 region is CASRQPGRQHGYTF. The CDR3 bases are TGTGCCAGCAGACAACCGGGTCGGCAGCATGGCTACACCTTC.